This T cell receptor beta chain stems from a study of OX40 agonist ivuxolimab in advanced cancers. Per germline, CDR1 SGHNT and CDR2 YYREEE (reference sequence). The V end lost 0 bases, the J end lost 10 bases, and 8 bases lay between the germline ends. The CDR3 length is 12 residues. This clone showed up just once. Profiling relied on immunoSEQ multiplex PCR, and the TCRdb table lists in-frame clones only, not all of them. The sample shows around 65,000 clones, 80% to 85% of them seen only once. The chain employs TRBV5-4 and TRBJ2-1, with D perhaps TRBD2 (5 bases). Source: CD4+ or CD8+ T cells sorted from blood, taken in a trial of the OX40 agonist ivuxolimab. The source of this sequence is an adult with an advanced solid tumor such as melanoma, head and neck, liver or kidney cancer. DNA for the CDR3: TGTGCCAGCAGCTTGGGGTCTAGCGAGCAGTTCTTC. Amino acid sequence: CASSLGSSEQFF.